This T cell receptor beta chain was sequenced in a study of CD8+ T cells in alopecia areata. The overall study: Percentage of affected scalp area was the basis on which treated patients' severity was scored.

This clone was seen many times. Following extraction, RNA underwent reverse transcription to cDNA, which served as the sequencing template. Repertoires were generated with immunoSEQ multiplex PCR, while TCRdb's copy carries only in-frame clones and drops some. The table has 200,000 to 250,000 clones, around three fifths seen once; the top ten hold 1.5% to 2%. Noted treatment: oral pan-JAK inhibitor, 5-10 mg twice daily. V shed 6 bases and J shed 2 bases, with 3 bases lying between them. There are 11 residues in the CDR3. Germline V CDR1 and CDR2: SGHRS, YFSETQ. This chain joins TRBV5-1 and TRBJ1-5; D gene ambiguous. Sequenced here: CD4+ T cells sorted from blood, sampled at week 4, from a patient treated with tofacitinib. The sequence was collected from a human donor with alopecia areata. In nucleotides, the CDR3 is TGCGCCAGCAAGTGCAATCAGCCCCAGCATTTT. Translating gives CASKCNQPQHF.